This TCR beta chain was obtained from a study of T cell repertoires in cytomegalovirus infection (dated by TCRdb to about 2019). For the study in its entirety: The peptide stimulations were aimed at well-studied HLA-B-restricted epitopes as well as recently identified HLA-C-restricted CMV epitopes, whose presentation resists viral immunomodulation. Donor HLA type was relevant to the analysis, because carriage of CMV infection together with the matching HLA type was indicated by public TCR beta signatures.

Reading the germline V gene (reference sequence) gives CDR1 DFQATT and CDR2 SNEGSKA. From cysteine to phenylalanine, the CDR3 is 18 amino acids long. The entry retains the CDR3 DNA only, 54 bases that are in frame from base 1. Trimming costs V 0 bases and J 0 bases, and their ends lie 21 bases apart. As for this clonotype: Its antigen remains unidentified. Per-base qualities were not stored, and no clone one base away is much larger.

Sequencing was carried out with an Illumina HiSeq 1500. The public sequencing data were trimmed at Q25 with fastp and processed into clonotypes with MiXCR by TCRdb, which kept only in-frame beta chains. Rows are unified per CDR3 protein, each entry keeping the most common DNA and genes. This sample is represented by roughly 80,000 distinct CDR3 sequences; under 30% of them were singletons. In total, the top ten clones hold around 50% of the sample. Read against the paper, the sample's treatment or condition label means: in vitro stimulation with specific CMV peptide epitopes to enrich CMV-specific T cells. General study outcomes and caveats: The ex vivo response was dominated by HLA-C-restricted CMV-specific TCR beta clonotypes, which also provided the single most frequent clonotype in two of eight donors. In both this cohort and an independent approximately 350-donor cohort, the cumulative frequency of public TCR beta family members distinguished carriers of CMV infection plus the relevant HLA type.

The rearrangement joined TRBV20-1 to TRBJ2-7; TRBD1 might be the D gene, on 6 matching bases. This TCR derives from a human donor in good health (CMV status not recorded). Some clones in this sample may be carry-over from other donors' samples. The sample consisted of CD8+ T cells from cultured PBMCs, taken from culture after CMV antigen stimulation. The CDR3 sequence is CSARDVGQPSSSSYEQYF. The DNA sequence is as follows: TGCAGTGCTAGAGATGTAGGACAGCCATCGAGTAGCTCCTACGAGCAGTACTTC.